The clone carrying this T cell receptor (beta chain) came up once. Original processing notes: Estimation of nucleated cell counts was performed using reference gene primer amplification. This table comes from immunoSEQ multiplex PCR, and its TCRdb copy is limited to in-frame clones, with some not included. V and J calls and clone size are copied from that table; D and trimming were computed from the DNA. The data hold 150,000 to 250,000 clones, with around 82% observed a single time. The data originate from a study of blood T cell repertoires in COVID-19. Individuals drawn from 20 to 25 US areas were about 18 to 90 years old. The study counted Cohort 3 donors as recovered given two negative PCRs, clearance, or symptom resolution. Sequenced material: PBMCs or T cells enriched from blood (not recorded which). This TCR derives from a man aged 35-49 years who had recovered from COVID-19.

Here the CDR3 DNA reads TGTGCCAGCAGCGTTGCGGGCCTGAGTAATTCACCCCTCCACTTT. Translation: CASSVAGLSNSPLHF. The V gene is TRBV9, the J gene TRBJ1-6; D is unresolved. Between the trimmed V and J ends, which lost 2 bases and 6 bases, there was a span of 12 bases. CDR3 length: 15 residues. Per the germline V gene, CDR1 is SGDLS and CDR2 is YYNGEE. Variable domain in full (rest from reference TRBV9 and TRBJ1-6): DSGVTQTPKHLITATGQRVTLRCSPRSGDLSVYWYQQSLDQGLQFLIQYYNGEERAKGNILERFSAQQFPDLHSELNLSSLELGDSALYFCASSVAGLSNSPLHFGNGTRLTVT.